The source of this T cell receptor beta chain is a study of T cells in Graves' hyperthyroidism and ophthalmopathy. Regions amplified from RNA transcripts were the TCR beta CDR3 regions. HTBI primers were used for first-round RT-PCR of the TCR CDR3. Each CDR3 protein is one row after TCRdb ran MiXCR on the multiplex PCR reads. The profile covers around 380,000 distinct CDR3 sequences, with roughly 13% appearing a single time and roughly 20% taken by the ten largest. Exclusion of a patient resulted from uncontrolled infection, other autoimmune disease, pregnancy or lactation. Blood was sampled at initial diagnosis of hyperthyroidism, prior to onset of any ophthalmopathy symptoms. Extraction of PBMCs used roughly 9.6 ml of fresh peripheral blood. The CDR3 loop spans 11 amino acids. Germline V lookup: CDR1 SGHAT, CDR2 FQNNGV. Study outcomes and limitations: Prediction of ophthalmopathy progression came a median around 6.5 months pre-onset.

Of note for this clonotype: Its cognate antigen is unknown. A clone one base away is much larger, so this may be a read error.

The clonotype was recovered from a man aged 30 to 45 with Graves' hyperthyroidism that later progressed to Graves' ophthalmopathy. The sequencing sample was made of blood. The chain carries TRBV11-2 and TRBJ2-7, with D perhaps matching TRBD2 (5 bases). The CDR3 DNA is TGTGCCAGCAGATTAGTCCGGGATCAGTACTTC. Translation gives CASRLVRDQYF.